Included here is one T cell receptor beta chain sequence, with context. V lost 0 bases to trimming and J lost 2 bases, with 9 bases between them. The CDR3 extends over 14 amino acids. Germline V gene sequence: CDR1 SGHDT, CDR2 YYEEEE. This entry comes from a study of blood T cell repertoires in COVID-19. Overall study: Samples taken during acute and convalescent COVID-19 were collected in the United States, Italy and Spain.

In the study's own analysis: By means of reference gene primer amplification, nucleated cell counts were estimated. The method was immunoSEQ multiplex PCR; TCRdb's version includes in-frame clones alone and lacks a portion of them. The V and J calls and the clone size are those of that table, but D and trimming were determined from the DNA. The sample shows about 210,000 clones, about 83% of them seen only once. The clonotype comes from a woman between 45 and 65 years old with acute or convalescent COVID-19. The genes are TRBV5-6 and TRBJ2-7; weak D call: TRBD2 (5 bases). The material sequenced was peripheral blood. The CDR3 coding sequence is TGTGCCAGCAGCTTGGGAGCGGAGGCCTACGAGCAGTACTTC. Translating it yields CASSLGAEAYEQYF.